This TCR beta chain was recovered during a study of blood T cell repertoires in COVID-19. Study overall: COVID-19 samples collected from the United States, Italy and Spain covered acute and convalescent phases.

Per the study methods: By means of reference gene primer amplification, nucleated cell counts were estimated. The assay was immunoSEQ multiplex PCR, and TCRdb's table has in-frame clones only and misses some. V and J calls and clone size follow that table, whereas D and trimming were derived from the DNA. The sample holds around 50,000 clones, around four fifths seen once. The CDR3 spans 14 residues. V dropped 2 bases and J dropped 2 bases, with 8 bases sitting between them. Germline V gives CDR1 MDHEN, CDR2 SYDVKM. The receptor's source is a man aged 65-85 years with acute or convalescent COVID-19. The sequenced material came from peripheral blood. This sequence joins TRBV28 and TRBJ2-3, with TRBD1 as a possible D gene (5 bases). CDR3 protein: CASSLGADTDTQYF. Written as DNA, the CDR3 is TGTGCCAGCAGTTTAGGGGCCGACACAGATACGCAGTATTTT.